This TCR beta chain was recorded in a study of blood T cell repertoires in COVID-19. CDR3 size: 13 residues. Per the germline V gene, CDR1 is SGHRS and CDR2 is YFSETQ. Trimming took 5 bases from V and 7 from J, leaving 13 bases between them. Repertoires were generated with immunoSEQ multiplex PCR, while TCRdb's copy carries only in-frame clones and drops some. The sample has about 250,000 clones, 89% seen once. The chain joins TRBV5-1 to TRBJ1-5, with a possible D match to TRBD1 (5 bases). This TCR derives from a woman in her thirties or forties who had recovered from COVID-19. The sample comprised peripheral blood. CDR3 region: CASREGERQPQHF. In DNA, the CDR3 is TGCGCCAGCAGAGAAGGGGAACGGCAGCCCCAGCATTTT.